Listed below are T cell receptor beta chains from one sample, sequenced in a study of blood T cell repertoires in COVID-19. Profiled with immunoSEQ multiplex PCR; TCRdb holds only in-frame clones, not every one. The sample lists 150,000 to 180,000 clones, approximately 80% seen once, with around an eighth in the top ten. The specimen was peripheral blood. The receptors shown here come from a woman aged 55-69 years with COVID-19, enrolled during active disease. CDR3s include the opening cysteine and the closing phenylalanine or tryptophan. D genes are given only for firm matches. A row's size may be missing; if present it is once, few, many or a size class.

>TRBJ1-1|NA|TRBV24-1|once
TGTGCCACCAGTGATTTGCTAGGCGGGGAAGCTTTCTTT
CATSDLLGGEAFF
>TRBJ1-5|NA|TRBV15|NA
TGTGCCACCAGCAGAGACGTCCGTGACCCCGCGGGGCCCCAGCATTTT
CATSRDVRDPAGPQHF
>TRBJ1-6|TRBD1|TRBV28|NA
TGTGCCAGCAGGCCCGGGACAGGTTTTAATTCACCCCTCCACTTT
CASRPGTGFNSPLHF
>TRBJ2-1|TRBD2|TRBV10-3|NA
TGTGCCATCAGTGGGGGCGCGACTAGCGGGATGAATGAGCAGTTCTTC
CAISGGATSGMNEQFF
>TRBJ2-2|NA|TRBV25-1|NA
TGTGCCAGCCAGTCGAACACCGGGGAGCTGTTTTTT
CASQSNTGELFF
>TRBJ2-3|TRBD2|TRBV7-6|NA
TGTGCCAGCAGCGCCCACGGGGGACTAGGGGCAGATACGCAGTATTTT
CASSAHGGLGADTQYF
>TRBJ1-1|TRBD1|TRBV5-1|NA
TGCGCCAGCACCTTGACAGGGGGCAACACTGAAGCTTTCTTT
CASTLTGGNTEAFF
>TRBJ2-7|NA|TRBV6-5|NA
TGTGCCAGCAGTTCCCCGGGACAAGCCTACGAGCAGTACTTC
CASSSPGQAYEQYF
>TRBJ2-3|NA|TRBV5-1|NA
TGCGCCAGCAGCTTGGCGGGCACAGATACGCAGTATTTT
CASSLAGTDTQYF
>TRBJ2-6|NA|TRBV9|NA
TGTGCCAGCAGCGTGGAACGACATCACTCTGGGGCCAACGTCCTGACTTTC
CASSVERHHSGANVLTF
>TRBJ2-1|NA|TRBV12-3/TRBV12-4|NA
TGTGCCAGCAGTCCAGGACTGGGGAAGTTCTTC
CASSPGLGKFF
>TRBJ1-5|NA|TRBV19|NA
TGTGCCAGTAGCATTACCCACAGACAGCCCCAGCATTTT
CASSITHRQPQHF